Described below is a single TCR beta chain sequence and its context. TCRdb re-called the RT-PCR reads through MiXCR, storing one row per CDR3 protein. Here the sample spans 100,000 to 130,000 distinct CDR3 sequences, around 33% being singletons. These data are taken from a study of patients and donors after allogeneic stem cell transplantation. This CDR3 region has 13 residues. The sample comprised blood, either unsorted or a sorted T cell fraction (not recorded which). This clonotype was obtained from a human donor who was either an allogeneic HSCT recipient or a stem cell or donor lymphocyte infusion donor (not recorded which). It is not recorded whose cells these are; they may come from a transplant donor. V usage is TRBV21-1 and J usage is TRBJ2-1; the table calls TRBD1, which could not be checked here. TRBV21-1 is deemed a pseudogene. As DNA, the CDR3 is TGTGCCAGCACCGGGACAGGGGATAATGAGCAGTTCTTC. Translated: CASTGTGDNEQFF.